Included here is one T cell receptor beta chain sequence, with context. These data are taken from a study of blood T cell repertoires in COVID-19. The wider study: The United States, Italy and Spain supplied acute and convalescent COVID-19 samples. PBMCs, B-cell-depleted T cells, or T cells provided the cDNA or gDNA that made up the material.

TCRdb keeps only in-frame clones here, not all; method: immunoSEQ multiplex PCR. This sample has under 250,000 clones, with 80% to 90% found just once. The CDR3 sequence is 15 residues long. Losses at the gene ends were 2 bases for V and 3 bases for J; bases not matched to a gene: 4. Germline CDR1 reads SGDLS; CDR2 reads YYNGEE. The chain links TRBV9 to TRBJ2-3; TRBD1 matches at 9 bases. The sequenced sample was peripheral blood. This TCR was sampled from a man between 60 and 75 years old with acute or convalescent COVID-19. This CDR3 reads CASSVGTGTTDTQYF. In DNA, the CDR3 is TGTGCCAGCAGCGTTGGGACAGGGACGACAGATACGCAGTATTTT.